This T cell receptor beta chain is drawn from a study of shared clonotypes between healthy human individuals (dated by TCRdb to 2020 to 2022). In the study overall: A couple of women and three men aged 18 to 49 years were included in the cohort. Blood TCR repertoires of several healthy adults were deeply sequenced to estimate repertoire size and the extent of clonotype sharing between individuals. Per donor, leukapheresis produced somewhere between about 0.85 and 10 billion PBMCs. Per donor, three plates each were used for CD4 naive and CD4 memory, two for CD8 naive, and one for CD8 memory. To increase sequencing depth and limit assay-specific biases, TCR repertoire library preparation and sequencing were carried out by different laboratories using diverse techniques. The research as a whole found: Sampling was restricted to blood, and TCR repertoires in tissue are likely to differ from TCR repertoires in blood. Naive subsets generally had larger estimated clonotype richness than memory subsets did. Based on pairwise subsampling, the degree of clonotype sharing among donors was expected to be affected by sequencing depth. Compared with non-shared clonotypes, clonotypes shared by all four sorted-subset donors had higher generation probabilities. Because the study included a small number of donors, the genetic and exposure-history diversity represented was limited. Rarefaction of sorted-subset datasets indicated incomplete sequencing despite the large sequencing depth. Sharing across a few donors was observed for about 5% of naive CD4, under 4% of naive CD8, about 2.3% of memory CD4, and about 0.4% of memory CD8 clonotypes.

A note on this clone: Its antigen is unknown. Qualities for individual bases were not recorded, and no much larger clone is one base off.

V is pared back by 5 bases and J by 3 bases, with 11 bases lying between the germline termini. The CDR3 covers 13 residues, taking in both the cysteine and the phenylalanine. The only DNA kept is the CDR3, 39 bases in frame from the first base. Taken from the germline V gene, the CDR1 and CDR2 loops are SGHVS and FQNEAQ. Healthy HIV-negative adults with no recently reported acute infections or vaccinations were included as donors. Every donor was a Caucasian adult residing in Nashville, Tennessee, USA. Magnetic negative selection was used to enrich CD4+ T cells, after which naive cells were positively selected on CD45RA and the negative fraction became the memory subset. Blood was collected by leukapheresis, and PBMCs were isolated by Ficoll-Histopaque density gradient centrifugation and then cryopreserved in liquid nitrogen vapor phase. Analytical flow cytometry was used to check the purity and quantity of every magnetically sorted T cell population. Genomic DNA was isolated from every sorted fraction and measured by UV absorbance on a Nanodrop 2000c.

Using the deep immunoSEQ assay, TCR CDR3 regions were amplified from genomic DNA by multiplex PCR. Genomic DNA extracted from each cell subset was distributed evenly over all wells of several immunoSEQ 96-well plates, and each plate served as one replicate. For sorted subsets, 200 to 250 ng of genomic DNA, equivalent to around 30,000 T cell genomes, went into each replicate PCR. Purified libraries were measured with a Qubit 3.0 fluorometer, size-checked on a Bioanalyzer 2100, and measured again with the KAPA Library Quantification kit. Every immunoSEQ 96-well plate was sequenced on a separate single-read 150-cycle Illumina NextSeq 550 flow cell. On the authors' methods: The immunoSEQ output contained only junctional sequences without quality scores, so filtering could not match that applied to full-length reads. To assign V/J genes and CDR3, sequences were annotated using PyIR, a Python wrapper for IgBLAST v1.9, with IMGT germline references. Reads were filtered out if the reads had weak V/J assignments (E-value above 1e-6), no CDR3, stop codons, out-of-frame junctions, or ambiguous translated residues. V3J clonotypes were defined by identical inferred V gene, J gene, and CDR3 amino acid sequence. The percentage overlap between two repertoires was calculated by dividing the number of shared unique clonotypes by the size of the smaller repertoire. Richness of each repertoire was evaluated using RTK rarefaction, the Chao1 estimator, and Recon v2.1 estimates of unobserved clonotypes. Generation probabilities were computed with OLGA for all TCRbeta clonotypes obtained by the gDNA method from several donors. TCRdb carries this immuneACCESS record with in-frame sequences only. Its versions omit some clonotypes, under half of them owing to an unresolved V gene in the studies checked, with the rest unexplained. Clonal size and the V and J genes are those of that table, whereas D and trimming came from the DNA. Across this sample there are about 2.4 million clones, with around nine tenths seen only once. Of the sample, under 0.15% falls within the top ten clones.

The chain is made from TRBV7-8 and TRBJ2-7, with the D gene not confidently named. Input material: naive CD4+ T cells sorted from blood. The sample's cell subset or site label, decoded: CD45RA+ positively selected. The source of this sequence is a man aged 18 to 35 in good health. The CDR3 protein: CASSPRKDYEQYF. The DNA reads TGTGCCAGCAGCCCACGTAAAGACTACGAGCAGTACTTC.